These 17 T cell receptor beta chains were all obtained from the same sample, sequenced in a study of human T cells and chemical hapten exposure. The library attached unique molecular identifiers to individual cDNA molecules. TCRdb analysed the reads with MiXCR anew, one entry per CDR3 protein. The repertoire has about 120,000 distinct CDR3 sequences, 8% to 9.5% of them found once; the top ten carry 1.1% to 1.5%. Total RNA was isolated from unfractionated whole blood. Sequenced sample: whole blood. These receptors all come from a human donor in good health. Some clones in this sample may be carry-over from other donors' samples.

This clonotype turned up a few times. The rearrangement joins TRBV20-1 to TRBJ2-7; 9 nucleotides match TRBD2. Germline V gene sequence: CDR1 DFQATT, CDR2 SNEGSKA (reference sequence). V was pared by 1 base and J by 3 bases, with 4 bases of the junction left unmatched. The CDR3 runs to 14 residues. CDR3 sequence reads: CSARGEREVYEQYF. The CDR3 DNA sequence: TGCAGTGCTAGAGGCGAGCGGGAGGTCTACGAGCAGTACTTC.

The chain carries TRBV7-2 and TRBJ2-1; D unresolved. This CDR3 contains 12 residues. CDR1 and CDR2 (germline): SGHTA, FQGNSA. Between the trimmed V and J ends, which lost 2 bases and 9 bases, there was a span of 8 bases. The DNA of the CDR3 is TGTGCCAGCAGCTTATTTGGGCGTGAGCAGTTCTTC. This codes for CASSLFGREQFF.

This clonotype showed up just a few times. The gene calls are TRBV11-2 and TRBJ2-2; TRBD2 is a possible D gene (6 bases). CDR3 length: 17 amino acids. Trimming left V 5 bases short and J 6 bases short, with 22 bases between. The germline CDR1 and CDR2 sequences are SGHAT and FQNNGV. CDR3 sequence (DNA): TGTGCCAGCAGCCCTAATACTGGGGGACTCATGGCCGGGGAGCTGTTTTTT. Translation gives CASSPNTGGLMAGELFF.

This clonotype was seen at least ten times. The rearrangement uses TRBV4-2 and TRBJ2-7; 10 positions match TRBD1. V shed 0 bases, J shed 2 bases, and the junction held 1 base outside the gene matches. In germline, CDR1 is LGHNA, CDR2 YNFKEQ. There are 15 residues in the CDR3. The CDR3 reads CASSQDGTGAYEQYF. CDR3 bases: TGTGCCAGCAGCCAAGATGGGACAGGGGCCTACGAGCAGTACTTC.

This rearrangement joins TRBV27 to TRBJ2-7; D might be TRBD1 (6 bases). Trimming left V 7 bases short and J 4 bases short, with 17 bases between. CDR1 is MNHEY and CDR2 is SMNVEV in the germline V gene (reference sequence). The CDR3 spans 14 residues. The CDR3 DNA reads TGTGCCAGCATTGGTGAGGGGGTTCAGTACGAGCAGTACTTC. Protein: CASIGEGVQYEQYF.

This clonotype occurred a few times. V gene TRBV5-1 combines with J gene TRBJ2-7; a possible D gene is TRBD2 (5 bases). The germline CDR1 and CDR2 sequences are SGHRS and YFSETQ. V was clipped by 4 bases and J by 0 bases, with 8 bases between them. This CDR3 comprises 13 residues. CDR3 residues: CASSTRSSYEQYF. CDR3 in DNA: TGCGCCAGCAGCACTAGGAGCTCCTACGAGCAGTACTTC.

Ten or more counts support this clonotype. The chain is built from TRBV7-9 and TRBJ1-6, with 8 bases that match TRBD1. This CDR3 is built from 16 residues. Germline V gene lookup returns CDR1 SEHNR and CDR2 FQNEAQ (reference sequence). The V and J ends lost 4 bases and 6 bases, in that order; junction bases with no gene match: 8. For the CDR3, the DNA is TGTGCCAGCAGCTCTCATCGACAGGGGCGTAATTCACCCCTCCACTTT. Amino acid sequence: CASSSHRQGRNSPLHF.

This clonotype was seen only a few times. The V gene is TRBV20-1, the J gene TRBJ2-7, with 10 bases identical to TRBD2. J was trimmed by 6 bases and V by 6 bases; bases with no gene match: 8. Germline V lookup: CDR1 DFQATT, CDR2 SNEGSKA (reference sequence). CDR3 length: 13 amino acids. Here the CDR3 reads CSALLLAGSEQYF. As DNA, the CDR3 is TGCAGTGCCCTTTTACTAGCGGGATCCGAGCAGTACTTC.

About this clonotype: A much bigger clone sits one base away, suggesting this may be a read error. DNA of the CDR3: TGTGCCATCTCGCCGGGGGATGAACATCAGCCCCAGCATTTT. Protein product: CAISPGDEHQPQHF. This chain links TRBV6-2 or TRBV6-3 with TRBJ1-5; maybe TRBD1 (5 bases). Germline lookup yields CDR1 MNHEY and CDR2 SVGEGT. The length of the CDR3 is 14 residues. The germline V and J ends were trimmed by 10 bases and 5 bases, with 18 bases remaining between them.

The sample holds a few counts of this clonotype. This chain connects TRBV7-2 to TRBJ2-3; 14 nucleotides line up with TRBD2. There are 17 residues in the CDR3. J lost 1 base, V lost 2 bases, and 2 bases had no gene match. CDR1 is SGHTA, CDR2 FQGNSA, per germline. DNA for the CDR3: TGTGCCAGCAGCTTACGGGGACTAGCGGGGGGCACAGATACGCAGTATTTT. Translated, it gives CASSLRGLAGGTDTQYF.

This clonotype was counted a few times. The CDR3 DNA sequence: TGTGCCAGCAGCGTCGAGTCAGGGGGCCTCACTGAAGCTTTCTTT. It is translated as CASSVESGGLTEAFF. The chain employs TRBV7-6 and TRBJ1-1; 8 bases match TRBD1. CDR3 length: 15 residues. The germline V gene encodes CDR1 SGHVS and CDR2 FNYEAQ. The V segment lost 5 bases and the J segment 4 bases; nucleotides outside the gene matches: 9.

This clonotype was picked up a small number of times. The rearrangement uses TRBV5-1 and TRBJ1-2; unclear D gene. V lost 0 bases to trimming and J lost 3 bases, with 12 bases between them. Per the germline V gene, CDR1 is SGHRS and CDR2 is YFSETQ. This CDR3 has 15 amino acids. The CDR3 sequence is CASSLDPGWDYGYTF. The CDR3 region has the DNA TGCGCCAGCAGCTTGGACCCGGGGTGGGACTATGGCTACACCTTC.

This clonotype was observed at least ten times. This chain links TRBV20-1 with TRBJ2-1; 12 bases fit TRBD2. With 2 bases clipped from V and 9 bases from J, the junction kept 5 bases outside the gene matches. The V gene's germline CDR1 is DFQATT and CDR2 SNEGSKA (reference sequence). The CDR3 contains 14 residues. DNA of the CDR3: TGCAGTGCTAGACTAGCGGGAGGGCGGCGTGAGCAGTTCTTC. It codes for CSARLAGGRREQFF.

This clonotype was detected ten times or more. The chain joins TRBV3-1 to TRBJ2-1; D uncertain. Trimming stripped 2 bases from V and 0 bases from J, with 8 bases between. This CDR3 region has 15 residues. CDR1 and CDR2 from the germline V gene are LGHDT and YNNKEL (reference sequence). The CDR3 spells CASSQLGNSYNEQFF. For the CDR3, the DNA is TGTGCCAGCAGCCAACTAGGGAACTCCTACAATGAGCAGTTCTTC.

The gene calls are TRBV27 and TRBJ2-3; no definite D call. The CDR3 runs to 15 residues. Germline V gene data show CDR1 as MNHEY and CDR2 as SMNVEV (reference sequence). With 0 bases removed from V and 1 base from J, the gap between germline ends came to 8 bases. CDR3 sequence: CASSLSMTRTDTQYF. The CDR3 DNA is TGTGCCAGCAGTTTATCGATGACGCGCACAGATACGCAGTATTTT.

The chain employs TRBV29-1 and TRBJ2-3; D is perhaps TRBD1 or TRBD2 (6 bases each). The CDR3 sequence is 14 residues long. Germline lookup yields CDR1 SQVTM and CDR2 ANQGSEA. V lost 3 bases, J lost 8 bases, and 18 bases lay in between. CDR3 DNA sequence: TGCAGCGTTGAGGTTCGGGGGCGCGTCCGTACGCAGTATTTT. Amino acid sequence: CSVEVRGRVRTQYF.

The chain has TRBV7-9 and TRBJ2-7; 10 bases match TRBD2. V trimming: 4 bases; J trimming: 3 bases; junction bases outside the gene matches: 6. The germline gives CDR1 SEHNR, CDR2 FQNEAQ (reference sequence). This CDR3 spans 15 amino acids. CDR3 in DNA: TGTGCCAGCAGCTCCCCTCTAGCGGGAGACTACGAGCAGTACTTC. It encodes CASSSPLAGDYEQYF.